These 5 T cell receptor beta chains were sequenced from one sample in a study of blood T cell repertoires in COVID-19. Produced via immunoSEQ multiplex PCR; TCRdb's table is partial and in-frame only. The sample holds 130,000 to 150,000 clones, 88% seen once. The sample was peripheral blood. The receptor set was obtained from a man aged 45-65 years with active or convalescent COVID-19.

The CDR3 is CAISDSGQGRYEQYF. DNA of the CDR3: TGTGCCATCAGTGACTCCGGACAGGGGCGGTACGAGCAGTACTTC. The rearrangement links TRBV10-3 to TRBJ2-7, with TRBD1 identical over 9 bases. V lost 3 bases to trimming and J lost 4 bases; unmatched junction nucleotides: 7. Germline loops: CDR1 ENHRY, CDR2 SYGVKD. The CDR3 consists of 15 residues.

This chain links TRBV2 with TRBJ1-3, with 7 bases aligning to TRBD1. CDR1 SNHLY and CDR2 FYNNEI come from the germline V gene. The V segment lost 1 base and the J segment 4 bases; nucleotides outside the gene matches: 1. CDR3 length equals 14 residues. The CDR3 loop reads CASSEGGGGNTIYF. As DNA, the CDR3 is TGTGCCAGCAGTGAAGGAGGGGGCGGAAACACCATATATTTT.

The rearrangement links TRBV5-4 to TRBJ2-3; 10 bases align to TRBD1. V lost 5 bases and J lost 1; bases outside the gene matches: 4. This CDR3 region has 15 residues. Germline lookup yields CDR1 SGHNT and CDR2 YYREEE (reference sequence). Here the CDR3 reads CASRAGTGGTDTQYF. The CDR3 DNA reads TGTGCCAGCAGGGCCGGGACAGGGGGCACAGATACGCAGTATTTT.

This sequence joins TRBV2 and TRBJ2-7; a weak D match, TRBD1 (6 bases). Looked up from germline, CDR1 is SNHLY and CDR2 is FYNNEI. The V and J ends lost 6 bases and 7 bases respectively, with 13 bases between them. This CDR3 comprises 12 residues. The CDR3 protein is CASRGALGEQYF. CDR3 nucleotide sequence: TGTGCCAGCAGGGGGGCCCTGGGAGAGCAGTACTTC.

The rearrangement joins TRBV7-9 to TRBJ1-3, with D possibly matching TRBD1 (6 bases). This CDR3 comprises 14 residues. The V gene lost 6 bases and the J gene lost 0 bases, with 9 bases spanning the gap. The germline V gene encodes CDR1 SEHNR and CDR2 FQNEAQ (reference sequence). The CDR3 bases are TGTGCCAGCAGTAGGGGGAGCTCTGGAAACACCATATATTTT. It encodes CASSRGSSGNTIYF.